The 8 T cell receptor beta chains below were found in one sample sequenced in a study of shared clonotypes between healthy human individuals. The data were produced by immunoSEQ multiplex PCR, yet TCRdb's version contains in-frame clones alone and is incomplete. The table includes hundreds of thousands of clones, about 74% detected once. The sample consisted of memory CD4+ T cells sorted from blood. Documented subset: CD45RA-negative fraction. These receptors all come from a woman in her thirties in good health.

This rearrangement joins TRBV7-9 to TRBJ2-5; 8 positions agree with TRBD2. Germline loops: CDR1 SEHNR, CDR2 FQNEAQ (reference sequence). V was clipped by 1 base and J by 5 bases; unmatched bases: 3. The length of the CDR3 is 14 residues. The CDR3 is CASSLGQREETQYF. In DNA, the CDR3 is TGTGCCAGCAGCTTAGGGCAGCGGGAGGAGACCCAGTACTTC.

This clone was detected only a few times. V gene TRBV5-4 combines with J gene TRBJ2-3; D gene uncertain. Germline V gives CDR1 SGHNT, CDR2 YYREEE (reference sequence). The CDR3 length is 17 residues. V gave up 4 bases and J gave up 3 bases, with 21 bases separating them. The CDR3 protein is CASSQKTPEWGTDTQYF. CDR3 nucleotides: TGTGCCAGCAGCCAAAAGACGCCGGAGTGGGGAACAGATACGCAGTATTTT.

The chain employs TRBV18 and TRBJ2-7, with a possible D match to TRBD1 (6 bases). The CDR3 is 13 residues long. Germline assignment: CDR1 KGHSH and CDR2 LQKENI. The germline V and J ends were trimmed by 5 bases and 6 bases, with 14 bases remaining between them. CDR3 amino acids: CASSGKQGREQYF. The CDR3 DNA is TGTGCCAGCTCAGGGAAACAGGGCCGCGAGCAGTACTTC.

The chain joins TRBV7-8 to TRBJ1-3, with D hard to call. The V and J ends lost 5 bases and 3 bases respectively, with 17 bases between them. The CDR3 runs to 16 residues. Germline V gene lookup returns CDR1 SGHVS and CDR2 FQNEAQ. CDR3 nucleotides: TGTGCCAGCAGCCCCCGAAGGGAGAACGGTGGAAACACCATATATTTT. Translated, it gives CASSPRRENGGNTIYF.

This chain uses TRBV5-1 with TRBJ2-2; D is unclear. Trimming took off 5 bases at V and 5 bases at J, with 13 bases between the two ends. The CDR3 is made up of 14 amino acids. In germline, CDR1 is SGHRS, CDR2 YFSETQ. The chain's CDR3 is CASRQGPGTGELFF. The CDR3 DNA sequence: TGCGCCAGCAGGCAAGGGCCGGGTACCGGGGAGCTGTTTTTT.

The CDR3 reads CASSPRGLRGTGELFF. CDR3 bases: TGTGCCAGCAGCCCCCGGGGCCTACGGGGCACCGGGGAGCTGTTTTTT. The chain links TRBV7-8 to TRBJ2-2, with D perhaps given as TRBD1 or TRBD2 (5 bases each). Germline values: CDR1 SGHVS, CDR2 FQNEAQ. The CDR3 is 16 amino acids. The V gene lost 5 bases and the J gene lost 4 bases, with 17 bases spanning the gap.

This chain links TRBV13 with TRBJ2-7; D is perhaps TRBD1 (6 bases). The CDR3 is 14 residues long. The V gene lost 2 bases and the J gene lost 4 bases, with 12 bases spanning the gap. The germline gives CDR1 PRHDT, CDR2 FYEKMQ (reference sequence). The CDR3 loop is CASSLWGQTYEQYF. CDR3 sequence (DNA): TGTGCCAGCAGCTTATGGGGGCAGACATACGAGCAGTACTTC.

CDR3 region: CASSSRGRGSTDTQYF. For the CDR3, the DNA is TGTGCCAGCAGCTCCCGGGGGCGGGGTAGCACAGATACGCAGTATTTT. The rearrangement uses TRBV9 and TRBJ2-3; D tentatively fits TRBD1 or TRBD2 (6 bases each). Germline CDR1 reads SGDLS; CDR2 reads YYNGEE. The CDR3 length is 16 residues. V was shortened by 4 bases and J by 0 bases, with 15 bases between the two germline ends.